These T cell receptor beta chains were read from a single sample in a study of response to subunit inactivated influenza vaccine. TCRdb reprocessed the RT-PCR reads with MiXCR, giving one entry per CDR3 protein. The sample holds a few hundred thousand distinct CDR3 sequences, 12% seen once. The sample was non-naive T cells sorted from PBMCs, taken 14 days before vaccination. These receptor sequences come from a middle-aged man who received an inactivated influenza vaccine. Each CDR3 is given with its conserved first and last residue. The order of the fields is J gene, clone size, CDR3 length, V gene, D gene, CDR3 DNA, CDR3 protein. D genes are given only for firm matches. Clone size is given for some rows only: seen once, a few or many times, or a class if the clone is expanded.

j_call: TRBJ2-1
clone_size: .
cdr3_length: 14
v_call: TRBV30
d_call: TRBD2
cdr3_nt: TGTGCCTGGAGCTCTAGCGGGGTTTACAATGAGCAGTTCTTC
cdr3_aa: CAWSSSGVYNEQFF

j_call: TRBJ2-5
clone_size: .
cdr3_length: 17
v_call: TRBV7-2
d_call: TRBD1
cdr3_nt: TGTGCCAGCAGCTTCTACGATCGGACAGGGGTGGCAGAGACCCAGTACTTC
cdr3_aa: CASSFYDRTGVAETQYF

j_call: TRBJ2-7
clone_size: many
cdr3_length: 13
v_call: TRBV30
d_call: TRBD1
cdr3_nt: TGTGCCTGGAGCCGAGACAGGGGCGACGAGCAGTACTTC
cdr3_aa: CAWSRDRGDEQYF

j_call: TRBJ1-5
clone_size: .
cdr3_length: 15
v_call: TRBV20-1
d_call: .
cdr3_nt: TGCAGTGCTAGAGGCAGGGGAGGTGTCCGTCAGCCCCAGCATTTT
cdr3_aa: CSARGRGGVRQPQHF

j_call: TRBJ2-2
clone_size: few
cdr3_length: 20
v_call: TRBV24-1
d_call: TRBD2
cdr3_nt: TGTGCCACCAGCGCCCGGGGGATAGCGGGGGGCCGGCGGAACACCGGGGAGCTGTTTTTT
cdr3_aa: CATSARGIAGGRRNTGELFF

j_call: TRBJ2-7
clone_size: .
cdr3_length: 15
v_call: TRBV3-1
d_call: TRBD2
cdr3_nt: TGTGCCAGCAGCCAAGCTAGCGGGAGTGGGATGGAGCAGTACTTC
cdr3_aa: CASSQASGSGMEQYF

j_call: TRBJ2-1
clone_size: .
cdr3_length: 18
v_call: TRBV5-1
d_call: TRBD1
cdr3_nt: TGCGCCAGCCGAGACAGGGGGGCGTCTCCGTCCTCCTACAATGAGCAGTTCTTC
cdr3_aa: CASRDRGASPSSYNEQFF

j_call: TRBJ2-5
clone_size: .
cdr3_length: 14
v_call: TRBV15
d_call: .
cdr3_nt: TGTGCCACCAGCACCCGGACTGGGAAAGAGACCCAGTACTTC
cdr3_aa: CATSTRTGKETQYF

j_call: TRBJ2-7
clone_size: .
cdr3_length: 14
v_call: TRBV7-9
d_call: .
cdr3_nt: TGTGCCAGCAGCCCCCGGGGAGCATTCTACGAGCAGTACTTC
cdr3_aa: CASSPRGAFYEQYF

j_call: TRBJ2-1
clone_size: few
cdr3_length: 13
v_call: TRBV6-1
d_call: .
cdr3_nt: TGTGCCAGCAGTGAGAACAGGAACAATGAGCAGTTCTTC
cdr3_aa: CASSENRNNEQFF

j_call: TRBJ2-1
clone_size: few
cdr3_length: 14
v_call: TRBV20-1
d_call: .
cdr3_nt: TGCAGTGCTAGAGATAGTCTTAGCCCGTTCGAGCAGTTCTTC
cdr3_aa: CSARDSLSPFEQFF

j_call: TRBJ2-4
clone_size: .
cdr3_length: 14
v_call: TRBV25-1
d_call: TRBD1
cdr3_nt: TGTGCCAGCAGGACAGGGGGGGGCAAAAACATTCAGTACTTC
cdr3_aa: CASRTGGGKNIQYF

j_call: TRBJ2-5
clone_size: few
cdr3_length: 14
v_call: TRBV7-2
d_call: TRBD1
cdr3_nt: TGTGCCAGCCGATACAGGGGGAACCAAGAGACCCAGTACTTC
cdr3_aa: CASRYRGNQETQYF

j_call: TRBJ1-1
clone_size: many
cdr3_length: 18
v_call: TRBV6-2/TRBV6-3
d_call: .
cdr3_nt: TGTGCCAGCAGTTACTCGACGGGGAGTCGGGGGGAGAACACTGAAGCTTTCTTT
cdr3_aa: CASSYSTGSRGENTEAFF

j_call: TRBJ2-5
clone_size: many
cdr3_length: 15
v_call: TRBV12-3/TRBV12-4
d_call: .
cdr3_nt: TGTGCCAGCAGTTTACAGGGAATCATTCCAAAGACCCAGTACTTC
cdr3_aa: CASSLQGIIPKTQYF

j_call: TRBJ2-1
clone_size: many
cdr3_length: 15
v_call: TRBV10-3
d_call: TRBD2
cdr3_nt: TGTGCCATCAGTGAGGGCGGGGGAGCGCGCAATGAGCAGTTCTTC
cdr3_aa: CAISEGGGARNEQFF

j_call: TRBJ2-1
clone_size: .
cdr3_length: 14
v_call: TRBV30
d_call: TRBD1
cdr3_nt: TGTGCCTGGAGTCGGACAGGGACGGGGGATGAGCAGTTCTTC
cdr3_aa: CAWSRTGTGDEQFF

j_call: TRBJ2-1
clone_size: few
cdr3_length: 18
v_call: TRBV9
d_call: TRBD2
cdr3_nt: TGTGCCAGCAGCGTGGCCCCCCGAGGGGTAGCGGGCGACGGTGAGCAGTTCTTC
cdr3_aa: CASSVAPRGVAGDGEQFF

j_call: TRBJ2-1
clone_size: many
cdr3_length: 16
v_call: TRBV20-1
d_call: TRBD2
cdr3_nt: TGCAGTGCCCCCCTAGCGGGAGGGAGGGGTAGCTATGAGCAGTTCTTC
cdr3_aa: CSAPLAGGRGSYEQFF

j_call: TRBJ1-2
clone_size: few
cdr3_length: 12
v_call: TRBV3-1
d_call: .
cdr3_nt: TGTGCCAGCAGCCGCGAAGATTATGGCTACACCTTC
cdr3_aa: CASSREDYGYTF